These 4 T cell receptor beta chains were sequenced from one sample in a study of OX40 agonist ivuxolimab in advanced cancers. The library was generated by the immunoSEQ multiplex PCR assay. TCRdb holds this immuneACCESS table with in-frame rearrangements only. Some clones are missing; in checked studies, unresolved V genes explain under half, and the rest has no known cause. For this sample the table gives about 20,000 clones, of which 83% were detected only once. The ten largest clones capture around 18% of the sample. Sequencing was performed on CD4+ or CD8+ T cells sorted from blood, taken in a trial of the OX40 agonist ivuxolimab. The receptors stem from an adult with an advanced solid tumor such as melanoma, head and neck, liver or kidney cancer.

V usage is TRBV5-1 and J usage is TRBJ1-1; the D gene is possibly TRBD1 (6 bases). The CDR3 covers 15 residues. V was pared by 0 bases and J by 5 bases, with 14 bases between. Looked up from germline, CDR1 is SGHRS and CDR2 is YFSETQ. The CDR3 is CASSLAQGRWTEAFF. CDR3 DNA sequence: TGCGCCAGCAGCTTGGCCCAGGGGAGATGGACTGAAGCTTTCTTT.

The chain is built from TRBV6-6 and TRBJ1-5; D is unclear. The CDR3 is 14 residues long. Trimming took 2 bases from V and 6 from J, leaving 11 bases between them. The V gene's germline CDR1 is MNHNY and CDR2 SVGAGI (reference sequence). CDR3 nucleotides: TGTGCCAGCAGTTACGGCGCAGAGGGTCAGCCCCAGCATTTT. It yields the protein CASSYGAEGQPQHF.

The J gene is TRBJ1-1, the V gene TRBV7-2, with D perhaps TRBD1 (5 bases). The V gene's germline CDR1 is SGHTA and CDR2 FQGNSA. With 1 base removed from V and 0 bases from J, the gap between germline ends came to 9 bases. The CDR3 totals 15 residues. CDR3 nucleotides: TGTGCCAGCAGCTTAGGGCTGGGGGTGAACACTGAAGCTTTCTTT. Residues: CASSLGLGVNTEAFF.

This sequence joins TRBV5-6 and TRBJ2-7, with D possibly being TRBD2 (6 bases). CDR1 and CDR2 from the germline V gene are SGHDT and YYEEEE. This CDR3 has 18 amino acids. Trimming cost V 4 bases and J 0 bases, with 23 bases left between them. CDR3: CASSSTWTTNYPSYEQYF. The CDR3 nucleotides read TGTGCCAGCAGCAGTACATGGACTACTAACTACCCCTCCTACGAGCAGTACTTC.